Listed below are T cell receptor beta chains from one sample, sequenced in a study of Graves' ophthalmopathy and Graves' hyperthyroidism. In TCRdb, the multiplex PCR reads were re-called with MiXCR into one record per CDR3 protein. This sample has some 750,000 distinct CDR3 sequences; 35% to 50% occur once, and the top ten carry approximately 43%. The sequencing input was peripheral blood. The receptors come from an adult man with Graves' ophthalmopathy. Both conserved end residues are part of each CDR3. The order of the fields is D gene, clone size, J gene, V gene, CDR3 protein, CDR3 DNA. A D gene is named only where the DNA matches it firmly. For some rows the clone size is stated as once, few or many, or as a class when expanded; others skip it.

D gene: TRBD2
clone size: .
J gene: TRBJ2-7
V gene: TRBV6-5
CDR3 protein: CASSGMAGGPDEQYF
CDR3 DNA: TGTGCCAGCAGCGGAATGGCGGGAGGGCCCGACGAGCAGTACTTC

D gene: .
clone size: .
J gene: TRBJ1-3
V gene: TRBV12-3/TRBV12-4
CDR3 protein: CASSSTMTGSGNTIYF
CDR3 DNA: TGTGCCAGCAGTTCTACAATGACAGGTTCTGGAAACACCATATATTTT

D gene: .
clone size: many
J gene: TRBJ2-5
V gene: TRBV20-1
CDR3 protein: CSASDREDQYF
CDR3 DNA: TGCAGTGCTTCCGACAGGGAGGACCAGTACTTC

D gene: .
clone size: few
J gene: TRBJ2-7
V gene: TRBV5-6
CDR3 protein: CASSGMDEQYF
CDR3 DNA: TGTGCCAGCAGCGGAATGGACGAGCAGTACTTC

D gene: .
clone size: few
J gene: TRBJ1-5
V gene: TRBV9
CDR3 protein: CASSVYGTGPQHF
CDR3 DNA: TGTGCCAGCAGCGTATACGGGACGGGGCCCCAGCATTTT

D gene: TRBD1
clone size: .
J gene: TRBJ2-7
V gene: TRBV15
CDR3 protein: CATSGRDSPYEQYF
CDR3 DNA: TGTGCCACCAGCGGCCGGGACAGTCCCTACGAGCAGTACTTC

D gene: .
clone size: .
J gene: TRBJ2-7
V gene: TRBV6-5
CDR3 protein: CASSPYRNYEQYF
CDR3 DNA: TGTGCCAGCAGTCCTTACCGTAACTACGAGCAGTACTTC

D gene: .
clone size: .
J gene: TRBJ1-1
V gene: TRBV15
CDR3 protein: CATSRDPTGGTEAFF
CDR3 DNA: TGTGCCACCAGCAGAGACCCGACGGGGGGCACTGAAGCTTTCTTT

D gene: .
clone size: many
J gene: TRBJ2-5
V gene: TRBV7-9
CDR3 protein: CASSFIEETQYF
CDR3 DNA: TGTGCCAGCAGCTTTATCGAGGAGACCCAGTACTTC

D gene: .
clone size: .
J gene: TRBJ1-2
V gene: TRBV6-7
CDR3 protein: CASSSNLNYGYTF
CDR3 DNA: TGTGCCAGCAGTTCCAATCTTAACTATGGCTACACCTTC

D gene: TRBD2
clone size: .
J gene: TRBJ2-2
V gene: TRBV25-1
CDR3 protein: CASSASGPVTNTGELFF
CDR3 DNA: TGTGCCAGCAGTGCTAGCGGTCCAGTGACGAACACCGGGGAGCTGTTTTTT

D gene: TRBD1
clone size: .
J gene: TRBJ2-5
V gene: TRBV11-2
CDR3 protein: CASSLGTGNTPETQYF
CDR3 DNA: TGTGCCAGCAGCTTGGGGACAGGAAACACCCCGGAGACCCAGTACTTC

D gene: .
clone size: .
J gene: TRBJ1-4
V gene: TRBV29-1
CDR3 protein: CSVIVGDTNEKLFF
CDR3 DNA: TGCAGCGTTATAGTCGGGGATACTAATGAAAAACTGTTTTTT

D gene: TRBD1
clone size: .
J gene: TRBJ1-5
V gene: TRBV20-1
CDR3 protein: CSARSGQGANQPQHF
CDR3 DNA: TGCAGTGCTAGATCCGGACAGGGCGCCAATCAGCCCCAGCATTTT

D gene: .
clone size: .
J gene: TRBJ2-7
V gene: TRBV11-2
CDR3 protein: CASSPSLVVGSEQYF
CDR3 DNA: TGTGCCAGCAGCCCATCCCTTGTAGTAGGCTCCGAGCAGTACTTC

D gene: .
clone size: .
J gene: TRBJ1-1
V gene: TRBV9
CDR3 protein: CASSQVENTEAFF
CDR3 DNA: TGTGCCAGCAGCCAAGTGGAAAACACTGAAGCTTTCTTT

D gene: TRBD1
clone size: .
J gene: TRBJ2-5
V gene: TRBV20-1
CDR3 protein: CSARGGQGKYEEIQYF
CDR3 DNA: TGCAGTGCTAGAGGTGGACAGGGGAAATATGAAGAGATCCAGTACTTC

D gene: .
clone size: many
J gene: TRBJ1-6
V gene: TRBV7-9
CDR3 protein: CASSFNQARQMSPLHF
CDR3 DNA: TGTGCCAGCAGCTTCAACCAGGCTCGCCAAATGTCACCCCTCCACTTT

D gene: TRBD1
clone size: few
J gene: TRBJ2-5
V gene: TRBV14
CDR3 protein: CASSQARRQGVEETQYF
CDR3 DNA: TGTGCCAGCAGCCAAGCGCGGCGACAGGGGGTGGAAGAGACCCAGTACTTC

D gene: TRBD2
clone size: .
J gene: TRBJ2-5
V gene: TRBV5-1
CDR3 protein: CASSPWTSQETQYF
CDR3 DNA: TGCGCCAGCAGCCCCTGGACTAGCCAAGAGACCCAGTACTTC

D gene: .
clone size: .
J gene: TRBJ2-7
V gene: TRBV12-3/TRBV12-4
CDR3 protein: CASKYQSSYEQYF
CDR3 DNA: TGTGCCAGCAAGTATCAGTCAAGCTACGAGCAGTACTTC

D gene: .
clone size: few
J gene: TRBJ1-1
V gene: TRBV20-1
CDR3 protein: CSAQGGRAEAFF
CDR3 DNA: TGCAGTGCGCAGGGTGGGCGGGCTGAAGCTTTCTTT

D gene: .
clone size: few
J gene: TRBJ2-5
V gene: TRBV20-1
CDR3 protein: CSATDYDWETQYF
CDR3 DNA: TGCAGTGCTACGGACTATGATTGGGAGACCCAGTACTTC

D gene: .
clone size: few
J gene: TRBJ2-2
V gene: TRBV7-3
CDR3 protein: CASSFGLLNTGELFF
CDR3 DNA: TGTGCCAGCAGCTTCGGGTTATTGAACACCGGGGAGCTGTTTTTT

D gene: .
clone size: .
J gene: TRBJ1-2
V gene: TRBV15
CDR3 protein: CATGSAYGYTF
CDR3 DNA: TGTGCCACTGGGTCAGCCTATGGCTACACCTTC

D gene: .
clone size: many
J gene: TRBJ2-6
V gene: TRBV7-9
CDR3 protein: CASSPWGANVLTF
CDR3 DNA: TGTGCCAGCAGCCCCTGGGGGGCCAACGTCCTGACTTTC

D gene: .
clone size: .
J gene: TRBJ2-7
V gene: TRBV2
CDR3 protein: CASSGTARYEQYF
CDR3 DNA: TGTGCCAGCAGTGGGACGGCCCGATACGAGCAGTACTTC

D gene: TRBD2
clone size: .
J gene: TRBJ2-7
V gene: TRBV2
CDR3 protein: CASTQAASGSYEQYF
CDR3 DNA: TGTGCCAGCACCCAAGCGGCTAGCGGGAGCTACGAGCAGTACTTC

D gene: TRBD1
clone size: .
J gene: TRBJ2-5
V gene: TRBV25-1
CDR3 protein: CASSDVRQGQWETQYF
CDR3 DNA: TGTGCCAGCAGTGACGTCCGACAGGGGCAGTGGGAGACCCAGTACTTC

D gene: TRBD1
clone size: .
J gene: TRBJ1-5
V gene: TRBV20-1
CDR3 protein: CSASIFGQGGYQPQHF
CDR3 DNA: TGCAGTGCTAGTATCTTCGGACAGGGTGGTTATCAGCCCCAGCATTTT

D gene: TRBD1
clone size: once
J gene: TRBJ2-5
V gene: TRBV20-1
CDR3 protein: CSASRTGNSEGAGETQYF
CDR3 DNA: TGCAGTGCTAGCCGGACAGGGAATAGCGAGGGGGCCGGAGAGACCCAGTACTTC

D gene: TRBD1
clone size: .
J gene: TRBJ1-2
V gene: TRBV2
CDR3 protein: CASRIQTGDYGYTF
CDR3 DNA: TGTGCCAGCAGGATACAAACAGGGGACTATGGCTACACCTTC

D gene: .
clone size: .
J gene: TRBJ2-7
V gene: TRBV10-3
CDR3 protein: CAISYPSAGRHF
CDR3 DNA: TGTGCCATCAGTTACCCCTCGGCGGGGAGGCACTTC

D gene: TRBD1
clone size: many
J gene: TRBJ1-4
V gene: TRBV7-3
CDR3 protein: CASSIQGGEKLFF
CDR3 DNA: TGTGCCAGCAGCATACAGGGGGGGGAAAAACTGTTTTTT

D gene: TRBD1
clone size: many
J gene: TRBJ1-2
V gene: TRBV7-9
CDR3 protein: CASSLAGQGSYGYTF
CDR3 DNA: TGTGCCAGCAGCTTAGCAGGACAGGGGAGCTATGGCTACACCTTC

D gene: .
clone size: once
J gene: TRBJ2-7
V gene: TRBV7-2
CDR3 protein: CASSPQPRSTAYEQYF
CDR3 DNA: TGCGCCAGCAGCCCCCAACCCCGGAGTACAGCCTACGAGCAGTACTTC